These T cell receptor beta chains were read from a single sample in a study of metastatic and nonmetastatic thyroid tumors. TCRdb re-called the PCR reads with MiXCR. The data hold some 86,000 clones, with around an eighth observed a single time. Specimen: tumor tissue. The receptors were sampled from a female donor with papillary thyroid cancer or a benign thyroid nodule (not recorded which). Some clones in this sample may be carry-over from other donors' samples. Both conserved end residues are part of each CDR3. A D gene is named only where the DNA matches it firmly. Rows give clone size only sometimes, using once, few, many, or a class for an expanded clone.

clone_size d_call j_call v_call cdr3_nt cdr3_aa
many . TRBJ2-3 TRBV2 TGTGCCAGCAGGGGGACAAGCACAGATACGCAGTATTTT CASRGTSTDTQYF
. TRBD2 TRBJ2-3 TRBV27 TGTGCCAGCAGATTAACCGGGACTACGAACACAGATACGCAGTATTTT CASRLTGTTNTDTQYF
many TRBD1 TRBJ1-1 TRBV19 TGTGCCAGTAGTATACTAAGGACAGGGTCGGTCGCTGAAGCTTTCTTT CASSILRTGSVAEAFF
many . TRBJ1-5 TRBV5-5 TGTGCCAGCAGCTTGGACCGGGCCCGCGGCAATCAGCCCCAGCATTTT CASSLDRARGNQPQHF
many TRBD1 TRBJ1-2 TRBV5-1 TGCGCCAGCAGCCAACAGGGGGCGGACTATGGCTACACCTTC CASSQQGADYGYTF
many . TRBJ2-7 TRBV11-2 TGTGCCAGCAGCTTTACACGCTACGAGCAGTACTTC CASSFTRYEQYF
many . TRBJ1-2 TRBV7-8 TGTGCCAGCAGCTTAGGGGGTCGGGGGTCTGGCTACACCTTC CASSLGGRGSGYTF
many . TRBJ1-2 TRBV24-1 TGTGCCACCAGTGCTCCGGGAGGGGCGGCTAGTGGCTACACCTTC CATSAPGGAASGYTF
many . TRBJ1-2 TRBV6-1 TGTGCCAGCAGTCTCCCGGGACTCTACTATGGCTACACCTTC CASSLPGLYYGYTF
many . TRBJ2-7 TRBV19 TGTGCCAGTAGTATCCCGGACCCCAAAGGTCGGTACGAGCAGTACTTC CASSIPDPKGRYEQYF
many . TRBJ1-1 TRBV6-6 TGTGCCGTAAGCAGTTACTCAAAGGGCCCCGGGGACACTGAAGCTTTCTTT CAVSSYSKGPGDTEAFF
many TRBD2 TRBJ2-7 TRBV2 TGTGCCAGCGCCCGACTAGCGGGCTACAAGCAGTACTTC CASARLAGYKQYF
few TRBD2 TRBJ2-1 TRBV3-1 TGTGCCAGCAGTCCCTTAGCGGGAGCAGTAGATGAGCAGTTCTTC CASSPLAGAVDEQFF
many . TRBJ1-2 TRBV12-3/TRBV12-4 TGTGCCAGCAGACTAACAGCGGGCTATGGCTACACCTTC CASRLTAGYGYTF
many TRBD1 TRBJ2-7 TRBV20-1 TGCAGTGCTAGAGAACGTACAGGGGGCAGGTACGAGCAGTACTTC CSARERTGGRYEQYF
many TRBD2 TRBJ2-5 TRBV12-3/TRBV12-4 TGTGCCAGCAGTTTAACTGCGGGAGGGCCGGAGACCCAGTACTTC CASSLTAGGPETQYF
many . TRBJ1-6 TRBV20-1 TGCAGTGCTAGAGATCTCGTCGAGAGCTCCTATAATTCACCCCTCCACTTT CSARDLVESSYNSPLHF
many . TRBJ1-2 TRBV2 TGTGCCAGCGGGATCGGAGGAACCTATGGCTACACCTTC CASGIGGTYGYTF
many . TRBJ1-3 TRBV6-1 TGTGCCAGCAGCAGGGATTTCTCTGGAAACACCATATATTTT CASSRDFSGNTIYF
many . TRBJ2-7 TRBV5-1 TGCGCCAGCAGCGACTACCCTTCCTACGAGCAGTACTTC CASSDYPSYEQYF
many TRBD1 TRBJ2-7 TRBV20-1 TGCAGTGCTAGCCCCCTCGGGACAGGGGACTTCTACGAGCAGTACTTC CSASPLGTGDFYEQYF
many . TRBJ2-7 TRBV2 TGTGCCAGCAGTGATGGGGTCATGTTCAGGGGCTTCCACGAGCAGTACTTC CASSDGVMFRGFHEQYF
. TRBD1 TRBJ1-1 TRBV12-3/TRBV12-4 TGTGCCAGCAGTTCAATACAGGGGTTGAACACTGAAGCTTTCTTT CASSSIQGLNTEAFF
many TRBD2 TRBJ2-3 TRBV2 TGTGCCAGCACGAGGAACGGGAGGGCCCTAGATACGCAGTATTTT CASTRNGRALDTQYF
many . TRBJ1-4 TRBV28 TGTGCCAGCAGTTTATACGGGCTTGCTAATGAAAAACTGTTTTTT CASSLYGLANEKLFF
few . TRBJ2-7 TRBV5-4 TGTGCCAGCAGCCCTGGGGGTTTCGGGGGTTTCTACGAGCAGTACTTC CASSPGGFGGFYEQYF
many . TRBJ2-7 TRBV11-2 TGTGCCAGCAGCTCCGAGGGTTACGAGCAGTACTTC CASSSEGYEQYF
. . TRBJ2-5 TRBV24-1 TGTGCCACCAGTGATTACAGTAAAGAGACCCAGTACTTC CATSDYSKETQYF
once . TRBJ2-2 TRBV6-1 TGTGCCAGCGCTCGGGGGGCGAACACCGTGGAGCTGTTTTTT CASARGANTVELFF
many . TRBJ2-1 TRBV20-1 TGCAGTGCTAGCGGGGTCTGGGATGAGCGGTTCTTC CSASGVWDERFF
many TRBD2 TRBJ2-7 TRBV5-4 TGTGCCAGCAGCTTGGGACTAGCGGGAGACTCTAGCTCCTACGAGCAGTACTTC CASSLGLAGDSSSYEQYF
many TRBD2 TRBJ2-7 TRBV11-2 TGTGCCAGCAGCCCCTGGACTAGCGGGAGCCACGAGCAGTACTTC CASSPWTSGSHEQYF
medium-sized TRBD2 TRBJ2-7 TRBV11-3 TGTGCCAGCAGCTTAGATCCCCTAGCGGGCCCCTACGAGCAGTACTTC CASSLDPLAGPYEQYF
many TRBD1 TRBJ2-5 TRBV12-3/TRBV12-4 TGTGCCAGCAGAGATAGAGGGGGCGAGGAGACCCAGTACTTC CASRDRGGEETQYF
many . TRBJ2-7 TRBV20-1 TGCAGTGCCTTTAGCGGAGGAGCCTACGAGCAGTACTTC CSAFSGGAYEQYF
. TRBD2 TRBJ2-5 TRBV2 TGTGCCAGCAGCTTGGCGAATAGACTAGCGGCCCAAGAGACCCAGTACTTC CASSLANRLAAQETQYF
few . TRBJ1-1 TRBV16 TGTGCCAGCAGCCAATCGGCGGAGTGCACTGAAGCTTTCTTT CASSQSAECTEAFF
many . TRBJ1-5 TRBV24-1 TGTGCCACCAGTGACTCAACATCGATAGGGCAGCCCCAGCATTTT CATSDSTSIGQPQHF
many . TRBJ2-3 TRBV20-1 TGCAGTGCTAGTATTATGGGGAGGTCAGATACGCAGTATTTT CSASIMGRSDTQYF
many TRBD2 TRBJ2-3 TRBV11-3 TGTGCCAGCAGCTTAGTACGACTAGCGGGAGTGACAGATACGCAGTATTTT CASSLVRLAGVTDTQYF
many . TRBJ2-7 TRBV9 TGTGCCAGCAGCGTAAGTGGGACTTCCTACGAGCAGTACTTC CASSVSGTSYEQYF
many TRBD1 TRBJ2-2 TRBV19 TGTGCCAGTAGTTTCGCCGGGACAGGGGGCTTTCGGCGGTGGACCGGGGAGCTGTTTTTT CASSFAGTGGFRRWTGELFF
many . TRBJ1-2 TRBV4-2 TGTGCCAGCAGCCAAGAGGAAGGGGCCTGGGACTATGGCTACACCTTC CASSQEEGAWDYGYTF
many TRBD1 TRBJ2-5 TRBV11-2 TGTGCCAGTTCGAGGGGGCGATTCCAAGAGACCCAGTACTTC CASSRGRFQETQYF
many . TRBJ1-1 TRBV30 TGTGCCTGGAGTGTGGTGACTGAAGCTTTCTTT CAWSVVTEAFF
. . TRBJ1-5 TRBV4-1 TGCGCCAGCAGCCAAGCGCAGGAAAATCAGCCCCAGCATTTT CASSQAQENQPQHF
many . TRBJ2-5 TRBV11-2 TGTGCCAGCAGCTTCGGCGTGGGCATACAAGAGACCCAGTACTTC CASSFGVGIQETQYF